The 5 T cell receptor beta chains below were found in one sample sequenced in a study of blood T cell repertoires in COVID-19. Here immunoSEQ multiplex PCR was the method, and the copy in TCRdb shows in-frame clones only, minus some. The table records 250,000 to 300,000 clones, about 80% of them present only once. The sample was PBMCs or T cells enriched from blood (not recorded which). The receptors here all came from a man aged 25-45 years with acute COVID-19.

The genes are TRBV4-2 and TRBJ1-5; no reliable D call. The CDR3 is made up of 15 amino acids. Trimming removed 2 bases from V and 5 bases from J, with 13 bases in between. The germline gives CDR1 LGHNA, CDR2 YNFKEQ. In DNA form, the CDR3 reads TGTGCCAGCAGCCAACGCGGGGAGTGGGATCAGCCCCAGCATTTT. Its translation: CASSQRGEWDQPQHF.

The chain couples TRBV6-5 to TRBJ2-2; unclear D gene. The CDR3 totals 12 residues. Trimming stripped 8 bases from V and 2 bases from J, with 6 bases between. Germline-derived CDR1 and CDR2 are MNHEY and SVGAGI. The CDR3 nucleotides are TGTGCCAGCGGGCCCAACACCGGGGAGCTGTTTTTT. It is translated as CASGPNTGELFF.

This sequence joins TRBV28 and TRBJ1-1; D unclear. Germline V gene sequence: CDR1 MDHEN, CDR2 SYDVKM. This CDR3 comprises 12 residues. V lost 1 base and J 11 bases, leaving 11 bases between the germline ends. CDR3 nucleotides: TGTGCCAGCAGTTTATTACGCTACGGGGCTTTCTTT. This sequence encodes CASSLLRYGAFF.

This chain connects TRBV9 to TRBJ2-2; 10 bases are a match to TRBD2. The CDR3 is made up of 15 amino acids. CDR1 and CDR2 from the germline V gene are SGDLS and YYNGEE. V trimming: 6 bases; J trimming: 1 base; junction bases outside the gene matches: 3. The CDR3 reads CASNRLAGNTGELFF. In DNA form, the CDR3 reads TGTGCCAGCAACCGACTAGCGGGGAACACCGGGGAGCTGTTTTTT.

This clone was seen a single time. The J gene is TRBJ2-5, the V gene TRBV11-2, with a possible D match to TRBD2 (6 bases). The CDR3 runs to 16 residues. Germline V gene lookup returns CDR1 SGHAT and CDR2 FQNNGV. The V end lost 2 bases, the J end lost 4 bases, and 17 bases lay between the germline ends. The CDR3 here is CASSLSRTNIIETQYF. CDR3 sequence (DNA): TGTGCCAGCAGCTTAAGTCGGACTAACATAATAGAGACCCAGTACTTC. The complete variable domain, with remaining parts taken from reference TRBV11-2 and TRBJ2-5, reads EAGVAQSPRYKIIEKRQSVAFWCNPISGHATLYWYQQILGQGPKLLIQFQNNGVVDDSQLPKDRFSAERLKGVDSTLKIQPAKLEDSAVYLCASSLSRTNIIETQYFGPGTRLLVL.